Each of the 17 T cell receptor beta chains below was sequenced from the same sample in a study of T cell changes during pregnancy in multiple sclerosis. The table came from immunoSEQ multiplex PCR; TCRdb's copy has only in-frame clones and leaves some out. The sample shows 60,000 or so clones, roughly 90% of them seen only once. The specimen comprised peripheral blood, sampled before pregnancy. All receptors derive from a female donor with multiple sclerosis, enrolled in a pregnancy study.

The chain carries TRBV7-2 and TRBJ2-7; D perhaps matches TRBD2 (5 bases). The CDR3 is 14 residues long. The V gene lost 2 bases and the J gene lost 3 bases, with 11 bases spanning the gap. The germline V gene has CDR1 SGHTA and CDR2 FQGNSA. DNA for the CDR3: TGTGCCAGCAGCTTACAGGCGGGCCGCTACGAGCAGTACTTC. Translated, it gives CASSLQAGRYEQYF. Full variable domain (outside the CDR3, taken from reference TRBV7-2 and TRBJ2-7): GAGVSQSPSNKVTEKGKDVELRCDPISGHTALYWYRQSLGQGLEFLIYFQGNSAPDKSGLPSDRFSAERTGGSVSTLTIQRTQQEDSAVYLCASSLQAGRYEQYFGPGTRLTVT.

CDR3 residues: CASSFRGSGANVLTF. CDR3 nucleotide sequence: TGTGCCAGCAGCTTTCGAGGCTCTGGGGCCAACGTCCTGACTTTC. The gene calls are TRBV7-2 and TRBJ2-6; D uncertain. Trimming left V 3 bases short and J 0 bases short, with 6 bases between. The CDR3 consists of 15 residues. Germline V lookup: CDR1 SGHTA, CDR2 FQGNSA. The full variable domain, rest sourced from reference TRBV7-2 and TRBJ2-6, is GAGVSQSPSNKVTEKGKDVELRCDPISGHTALYWYRQSLGQGLEFLIYFQGNSAPDKSGLPSDRFSAERTGGSVSTLTIQRTQQEDSAVYLCASSFRGSGANVLTFGAGSRLTVL.

This rearrangement joins TRBV11-3 to TRBJ2-7; TRBD1 agrees at 7 bases. V shed 1 base, J shed 5 bases, and the junction held 2 bases outside the gene matches. Germline V gives CDR1 SGHNT, CDR2 YENEEA. This CDR3 has 13 amino acids. The CDR3 DNA follows: TGTGCCAGCAGCTTAGGAGACAGGGACGAGCAGTACTTC. As protein: CASSLGDRDEQYF.

V usage is TRBV30 and J usage is TRBJ2-2; 9 bases are a match to TRBD1. J lost 8 bases, V lost 3 bases, and 13 bases had no gene match. This CDR3 is built from 16 residues. The germline gives CDR1 GTSNPN, CDR2 SVGIG (reference sequence). This CDR3 is CAWRSGTGFMVGELFF. For the CDR3, the DNA is TGTGCCTGGAGGTCCGGGACAGGGTTTATGGTGGGGGAGCTGTTTTTT.

The gene calls are TRBV2 and TRBJ1-2; D is unclear. The CDR3 contains 12 residues. V lost 8 bases to trimming and J lost 2 bases, with 9 bases between them. Germline V gene data show CDR1 as SNHLY and CDR2 as FYNNEI. CDR3 protein: CASERSNYGYTF. The CDR3, as DNA: TGTGCCAGCGAGAGATCCAACTATGGCTACACCTTC.

This clone was seen once. J is TRBJ1-1 and V is TRBV18, with D possibly being TRBD1 (6 bases). The CDR3 loop spans 17 amino acids. The V end was cut by 6 bases, the J end by 1 base, with 21 bases between. Germline V CDR1 and CDR2: KGHSH, LQKENI. The CDR3 nucleotides are TGTGCCAGCTCTCCGTTACCCGACACAGGGACGAACACTGAAGCTTTCTTT. Translated, it gives CASSPLPDTGTNTEAFF. The full variable domain, with the rest looked up from reference TRBV18 and TRBJ1-1, is NAGVMQNPRHLVRRRGQEARLRCSPMKGHSHVYWYRQLPEEGLKFMVYLQKENIIDESGMPKERFSAEFPKEGPSILRIQQVVRGDSAAYFCASSPLPDTGTNTEAFFGQGTRLTVV.

The CDR3 DNA sequence: TGTGCCAGCAGCCCCGAAGGGGGCACAGATACGCAGTATTTT. It specifies CASSPEGGTDTQYF. The chain couples TRBV7-2 to TRBJ2-3, with D possibly matching TRBD1 (5 bases). The germline gives CDR1 SGHTA, CDR2 FQGNSA. The length of the CDR3 is 14 residues. Trimming removed 5 bases from V and 1 base from J, with 10 bases in between.

This chain connects TRBV2 to TRBJ2-6; TRBD1 matches 10 bases. This CDR3 has 16 amino acids. Germline CDR1 and CDR2: SNHLY and FYNNEI. Trimming cost V 8 bases and J 2 bases; bases outside gene matches: 6. CDR3 residues: CASLFGTGAGANVLTF. DNA of the CDR3: TGTGCCAGCTTATTCGGGACAGGGGCTGGGGCCAACGTCCTGACTTTC. Full variable domain (remainder filled in from reference TRBV2 and TRBJ2-6): EPEVTQTPSHQVTQMGQEVILRCVPISNHLYFYWYRQILGQKVEFLVSFYNNEISEKSEIFDDQFSVERPDGSNFTLKIRSTKLEDSAMYFCASLFGTGAGANVLTFGAGSRLTVL.

The rearrangement joins TRBV29-1 to TRBJ1-3; 7 bases align to TRBD1. Germline V gene data show CDR1 as SQVTM and CDR2 as ANQGSEA. This CDR3 contains 14 residues. V lost 4 bases, J lost 3 bases, and 6 bases stayed unmatched. The CDR3 region has the DNA TGCAGCGTTGTGCGGACAGGTGATGGAAACACCATATATTTT. It encodes CSVVRTGDGNTIYF.

This rearrangement joins TRBV7-2 to TRBJ2-1, with TRBD2 matching over 11 bases. V lost 0 bases to trimming and J lost 6 bases; unmatched junction nucleotides: 10. This CDR3 region has 18 residues. Per germline, CDR1 SGHTA and CDR2 FQGNSA. The CDR3 DNA is TGTGCCAGCAGCTTAGCTCCCCATAGCGGGGGGGCGAGCAATGAGCAGTTCTTC. Its translation is CASSLAPHSGGASNEQFF.

This chain uses TRBV13 with TRBJ2-1, with 8 bases lining up with TRBD1. Germline assignment: CDR1 PRHDT and CDR2 FYEKMQ (reference sequence). The CDR3 loop spans 15 amino acids. Trimming at V came to 5 bases and at J to 5 bases, leaving 8 bases not matched to a gene. The CDR3 loop reads CASSRRRTGHNEQFF. CDR3 sequence (DNA): TGTGCCAGCAGCCGCCGCCGGACAGGGCACAATGAGCAGTTCTTC.

This sequence joins TRBV29-1 and TRBJ2-3; the D gene is possibly TRBD2 (7 bases). This CDR3 comprises 13 residues. Germline V lookup: CDR1 SQVTM, CDR2 ANQGSEA. Trimming took 7 bases from V and 2 from J, leaving 13 bases between them. In DNA form, the CDR3 reads TGCAGCGCACGTGGGGGGGCCACAGATACGCAGTATTTT. It codes for CSARGGATDTQYF.

The chain uses TRBV14 and TRBJ1-2, with TRBD1 identical over 9 bases. In germline, CDR1 is SGHDN, CDR2 FVKESK. This CDR3 is 16 amino acids long. V lost 3 bases and J lost 4; bases outside the gene matches: 9. As DNA, the CDR3 is TGTGCCAGCAGCCACAATCCGGGACAGGGTTCCTATGGCTACACCTTC. It yields the protein CASSHNPGQGSYGYTF.

The V gene is TRBV19, the J gene TRBJ1-5; 9 nucleotides agree with TRBD1. From germline, CDR1 is LNHDA and CDR2 SQIVND (reference sequence). Trimming took 3 bases from V and 5 from J; bases not matched to a gene: 2. The length of the CDR3 is 14 residues. This CDR3 is CASSIDRGDQPQHF. The CDR3 bases are TGTGCCAGTAGTATCGACAGGGGGGATCAGCCCCAGCATTTT.

The chain employs TRBV5-1 and TRBJ2-7, with D possibly matching TRBD1 (5 bases). The CDR3 length is 14 residues. V was cut by 4 bases and J by 3 bases, with 14 bases left in between. Germline CDR1 reads SGHRS; CDR2 reads YFSETQ. The CDR3: CASSERQGDYEQYF. The CDR3 DNA is TGCGCCAGCAGCGAACGGCAGGGTGACTACGAGCAGTACTTC.

The chain couples TRBV7-6 to TRBJ2-7; 11 nucleotides line up with TRBD2. Germline assignment: CDR1 SGHVS and CDR2 FNYEAQ. V gave up 4 bases and J gave up 4 bases; unmatched junction bases: 6. The CDR3 extends over 15 amino acids. CDR3 region: CASSSLAGGIYEQYF. CDR3 DNA: TGTGCCAGCAGCTCGCTAGCGGGGGGCATATACGAGCAGTACTTC.

This sequence joins TRBV2 and TRBJ1-6, with unresolved D. With 11 bases removed from V and 7 bases from J, the gap between germline ends came to 15 bases. Germline V gene data show CDR1 as SNHLY and CDR2 as FYNNEI. The CDR3 sequence is 13 residues long. Here the CDR3 reads CAGRPSPNSPLHF. The DNA for the CDR3 is TGTGCCGGCCGACCTAGCCCGAATTCACCCCTCCACTTT.